These 11 T cell receptor beta chains were all obtained from the same sample, sequenced in a study of control samples from healthy donors and cancer patients. Method: immunoSEQ multiplex PCR; TCRdb's copy keeps in-frame clones and lacks some. Among 70,000 to 85,000 clones, 90% to 95% were seen once, and the ten largest hold under 20%. The material sequenced was blood. The source is a man over 45 in good health.

This clone was observed a single time. The chain uses TRBV18 and TRBJ2-1, with 7 positions matching TRBD1. CDR1 and CDR2 (germline): KGHSH, LQKENI. V dropped 5 bases and J dropped 3; count of bases not matched to a gene: 7. The CDR3 is 15 residues long. The CDR3 spells CASSTRDRNYNEQFF. DNA of the CDR3: TGTGCCAGCTCAACTCGGGACAGAAACTACAATGAGCAGTTCTTC.

This clone was seen just once. V is TRBV12-3 or TRBV12-4 and J is TRBJ1-1; unclear D gene. Trimming removed 3 bases from V and 1 base from J, with 6 bases in between. The CDR3 has 13 amino acids. The CDR3 DNA follows: TGTGCCAGCAGTTTTTGGGAGAACACTGAAGCTTTCTTT. Translation: CASSFWENTEAFF.

The chain uses TRBV7-2 and TRBJ2-5; 8 bases align to TRBD1. V lost 4 bases, J lost 5 bases, and 15 bases stayed unmatched. The CDR3 runs to 17 residues. The V gene's germline CDR1 is SGHTA and CDR2 FQGNSA. The CDR3 region is CASSSGLGTGWWETQYF. CDR3 bases: TGTGCCAGCAGCTCGGGGTTGGGGACAGGCTGGTGGGAGACCCAGTACTTC.

The chain couples TRBV5-6 to TRBJ1-5; 8 bases match TRBD1. The junction had 14 bases not matched to a gene; V was cut back by 0 bases and J by 6 bases. Germline V CDR1 and CDR2: SGHDT, YYEEEE. The CDR3 runs 18 residues. The CDR3 region has the DNA TGTGCCAGCAGCTTGGCCCCCGGACAGGGAAGGGTCGTTCAGCCCCAGCATTTT. This gives the protein CASSLAPGQGRVVQPQHF.

The rearrangement links TRBV12-5 to TRBJ2-3, with D hard to call. V lost 6 bases and J 2 bases, leaving 9 bases between the germline ends. Germline assignment: CDR1 LGHNT and CDR2 FRNRAP. The CDR3 is 13 residues long. The CDR3 protein is CASGPEPTDTQYF. CDR3 in DNA: TGTGCTAGTGGACCTGAGCCCACAGATACGCAGTATTTT.

This chain uses TRBV7-9 with TRBJ2-5, with D tentatively TRBD2 (5 bases). Germline CDR1 SEHNR, CDR2 FQNEAQ (reference sequence). V dropped 1 base and J dropped 11 bases, with 8 bases sitting between them. The CDR3 covers 11 residues. The CDR3 is CASSLVGGQYF. The CDR3 DNA reads as TGTGCCAGCAGCTTAGTCGGAGGACAGTACTTC.

The rearrangement links TRBV24-1 to TRBJ2-3, with D perhaps TRBD1 (6 bases). The CDR3 runs to 15 residues. The germline V gene encodes CDR1 KGHDR and CDR2 SFDVKD. The germline V and J ends were trimmed by 10 bases and 2 bases, with 18 bases remaining between them. Written as DNA, the CDR3 is TGTGCCACTGCCGGGACCGCAGGGGACACAGATACGCAGTATTTT. It codes for CATAGTAGDTDTQYF.

DNA of the CDR3: TGCGCCAGCAGCGGCTCTGGGGCCAACGTCCTGACTTTC. This gives the protein CASSGSGANVLTF. This chain links TRBV5-1 with TRBJ2-6; the D is unclear. The length of the CDR3 is 13 residues. Germline V gene sequence: CDR1 SGHRS, CDR2 YFSETQ. V lost 4 bases and J 0 bases, leaving 2 bases between the germline ends.

This clone was seen just once. The sample contains more than one DNA sequence encoding this CDR3. V gene TRBV15 combines with J gene TRBJ2-7, with TRBD2 identical over 8 bases. CDR3 length: 16 residues. Trimming took 4 bases from V and 0 from J; bases not matched to a gene: 8. Germline-derived CDR1 and CDR2 are LNHNV and YYDKDF (reference sequence). Written as DNA, the CDR3 is TGTGCCACCAGCACTTCAAGCGGGGGCGTCTCCTACGAGCAGTACTTC. The encoded protein is CATSTSSGGVSYEQYF.

The rearrangement uses TRBV3-1 (or the pseudogene TRBV3-2) and TRBJ1-6; D possibly corresponds to TRBD1 (5 bases). The germline V gene encodes CDR1 LGHDT and CDR2 YNNKEL (reference sequence). V lost 4 bases, J lost 4 bases, and 11 bases lay in between. The CDR3 extends over 15 amino acids. CDR3: CASSPSDSYNSPLHF. The CDR3 region has the DNA TGTGCCAGCAGCCCTTCCGACAGTTATAATTCACCCCTCCACTTT.

This clone was detected once. V and J are TRBV7-9 and TRBJ1-1, with no clear D. V was shortened by 2 bases and J by 2 bases, with 3 bases between the two germline ends. The germline gives CDR1 SEHNR, CDR2 FQNEAQ (reference sequence). CDR3 size: 12 residues. CDR3 amino acids: CASSLTNTEAFF. CDR3 sequence (DNA): TGTGCCAGCAGCTTAACCAACACTGAAGCTTTCTTT.